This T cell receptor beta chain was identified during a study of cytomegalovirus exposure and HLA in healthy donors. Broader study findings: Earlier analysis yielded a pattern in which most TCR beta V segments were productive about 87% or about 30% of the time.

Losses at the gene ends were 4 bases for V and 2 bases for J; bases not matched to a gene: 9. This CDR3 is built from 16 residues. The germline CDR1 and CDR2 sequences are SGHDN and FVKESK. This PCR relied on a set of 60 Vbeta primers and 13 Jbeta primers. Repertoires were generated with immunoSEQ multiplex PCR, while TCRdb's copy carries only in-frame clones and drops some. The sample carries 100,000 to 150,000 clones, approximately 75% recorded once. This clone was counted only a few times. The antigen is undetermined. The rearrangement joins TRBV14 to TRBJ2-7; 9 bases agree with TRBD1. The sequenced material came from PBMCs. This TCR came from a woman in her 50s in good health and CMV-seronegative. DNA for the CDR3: TGTGCCAGCAGCCCCCGGGGAGGACAGGGGACCTACGAGCAGTACTTC. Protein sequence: CASSPRGGQGTYEQYF.